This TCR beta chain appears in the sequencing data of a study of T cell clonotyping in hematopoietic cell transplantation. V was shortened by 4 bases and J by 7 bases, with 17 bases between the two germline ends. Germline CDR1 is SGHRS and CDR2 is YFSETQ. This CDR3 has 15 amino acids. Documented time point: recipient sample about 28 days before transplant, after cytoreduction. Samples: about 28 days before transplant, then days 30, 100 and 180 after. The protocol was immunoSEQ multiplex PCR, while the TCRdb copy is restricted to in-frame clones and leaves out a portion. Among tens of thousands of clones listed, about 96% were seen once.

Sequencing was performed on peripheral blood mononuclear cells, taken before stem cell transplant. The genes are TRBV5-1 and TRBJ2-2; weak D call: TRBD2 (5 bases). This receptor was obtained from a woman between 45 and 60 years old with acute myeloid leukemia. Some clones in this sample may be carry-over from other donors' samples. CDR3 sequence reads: CASSPGSGVRGELFF. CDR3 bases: TGCGCCAGCAGCCCAGGATCCGGGGTACGCGGGGAGCTGTTTTTT.